What follows are 7 T cell receptor beta chains derived from one specimen sequenced in a study of cytomegalovirus exposure and HLA in healthy donors (dated by TCRdb to 2016 to 2017). Libraries were prepared through the immunoSEQ multiplex PCR assay. A mixture of 60 forward primers for TCR Vbeta segments and 13 reverse primers for TCR Jbeta segments was used in the multiplex PCR. As stored in TCRdb, this immuneACCESS dataset retains in-frame rearrangements with V and J assigned. A fraction of the clones does not appear; measured against another copy, unresolved V genes explain less than half of the discrepancy, and the remainder lacks a known reason. The sample data list under 200,000 clones, and about four fifths of these were observed just once. The ten largest make up 0.38% of the sample. Sequencing used PBMCs. The receptor source for this set is a boy aged 2 to 10 in good health and CMV-seronegative.

The rearrangement joins TRBV6-5 to TRBJ1-2; D ambiguous. Germline V gene lookup returns CDR1 MNHEY and CDR2 SVGAGI. The germline V and J ends were trimmed by 5 bases and 4 bases, with 17 bases remaining between them. CDR3 length: 15 residues. In DNA, the CDR3 is TGTGCCAGCAGTATCGCCGCGGCGCAGATCTATGGCTACACCTTC. As protein: CASSIAAAQIYGYTF.

The chain joins TRBV6-5 to TRBJ1-2; tentatively, D is TRBD1 (5 bases). The CDR3 has 15 amino acids. Between the trimmed V and J ends, which lost 6 bases and 3 bases, there was a span of 17 bases. Germline loops: CDR1 MNHEY, CDR2 SVGAGI. The chain's CDR3 is CASRPDGDRHYGYTF. In DNA, the CDR3 is TGTGCCAGCAGACCCGATGGCGACAGACACTATGGCTACACCTTC.

This chain uses TRBV7-9 with TRBJ2-5; TRBD1 matches at 10 bases. V trimming: 5 bases; J trimming: 2 bases; junction bases outside the gene matches: 8. Germline V lookup: CDR1 SEHNR, CDR2 FQNEAQ (reference sequence). This CDR3 is 16 amino acids long. The CDR3 DNA reads as TGTGCCAGCAGCCCTCGACAGGGGGCGGAACAAGAGACCCAGTACTTC. This sequence encodes CASSPRQGAEQETQYF. Complete variable domain (other parts from reference TRBV7-9 and TRBJ2-5): DTGVSQNPRHKITKRGQNVTFRCDPISEHNRLYWYRQTLGQGPEFLTYFQNEAQLEKSRLLSDRFSAERPKGSFSTLEIQRTEQGDSAMYLCASSPRQGAEQETQYFGPGTRLLVL.

Only one count was recorded for this clone. The chain joins TRBV5-1 to TRBJ1-1, with 10 bases matching TRBD1. Germline V gene data show CDR1 as SGHRS and CDR2 as YFSETQ. CDR3 size: 14 residues. The V and J ends lost 3 bases and 5 bases, in that order; junction bases with no gene match: 4. CDR3 protein: CASSSGQGETEAFF. In DNA, the CDR3 is TGCGCCAGCAGCTCTGGACAGGGGGAGACTGAAGCTTTCTTT. Full variable domain (missing parts from reference TRBV5-1 and TRBJ1-1): KAGVTQTPRYLIKTRGQQVTLSCSPISGHRSVSWYQQTPGQGLQFLFEYFSETQRNKGNFPGRFSGRQFSNSRSEMNVSTLELGDSALYLCASSSGQGETEAFFGQGTRLTVV.

The rearrangement links TRBV18 to TRBJ2-5; the D gene is possibly TRBD1 (5 bases). Looked up from germline, CDR1 is KGHSH and CDR2 is LQKENI. CDR3 size: 13 residues. V was trimmed by 3 bases and J by 1 base, leaving 6 bases between them. The CDR3 DNA sequence: TGTGCCAGCTCACCCGACAGCCAAGAGACCCAGTACTTC. Protein: CASSPDSQETQYF.

V and J are TRBV5-1 and TRBJ2-7; D is possibly TRBD1 (5 bases). The CDR3 length is 14 residues. CDR1 is SGHRS and CDR2 is YFSETQ in the germline V gene. V was shortened by 1 base and J by 7 bases, with 15 bases between the two germline ends. CDR3 sequence reads: CASSLSVLGREQYF. The DNA of the CDR3 is TGCGCCAGCAGCTTGTCCGTTCTGGGGCGAGAGCAGTACTTC.

The chain recombines TRBV5-4 with TRBJ2-3; TRBD1 matches 8 bases. V was pared by 2 bases and J by 4 bases, with 6 bases of the junction left unmatched. Germline CDR1 and CDR2: SGHNT and YYREEE (reference sequence). The CDR3 is 15 residues long. This CDR3 is CASSLPTGVADTQYF. The CDR3 nucleotides read TGTGCCAGCAGCTTACCGACAGGGGTGGCAGATACGCAGTATTTT.